This TCR beta chain appears in the sequencing data of a study of glioma-infiltrating T cells. This clonotype was counted between two and nine times. Its target is unknown. Using RNA template, CDR3s of TCR alpha and beta were amplified with iRepertoire arm-PCR. One-step reverse transcription and amplification started from roughly 100-400 ng of tissue mRNA or PBMC total RNA. Each CDR3 protein is one row after TCRdb ran MiXCR on the multiplex PCR reads. The sample consists of 150,000 to 200,000 distinct CDR3 sequences, about 40% of them appearing once. CDR3 size: 12 residues. Germline CDR1 reads LNHDA; CDR2 reads SQIVND (reference sequence). Trimming took 7 bases from V and 5 from J, leaving 11 bases between them. Study-level findings and limits: Gliomas, especially low-grade, showed above-expected tissue-blood divergence; non-neoplastic patients showed below.

The chain carries TRBV19 and TRBJ2-5; D gene unclear. The clonotype was recovered from a human donor with low-grade glioma or glioblastoma, undergoing nonglioma brain surgery, or in good health (not recorded which). Sequenced material: glioma tissue, nonneoplastic brain tissue, or PBMCs (not recorded which). CDR3 sequence reads: CASTDPSETQYF. CDR3 DNA sequence: TGTGCCAGTACCGACCCCTCGGAGACCCAGTACTTC.